The following is a T cell receptor beta chain sequence with its context. Its specificity is not known. The CDR3 runs to 13 residues. From germline, CDR1 is MGHRA and CDR2 YSYEKL. The data derive from a study of CXCR3-negative and CXCR3-positive naive CD8 T cells. Study outcomes and limitations: Against CXCR3-negative naive cells, CXCR3-positive naive cells showed more hydrophobic TRB CDR3s.

Via 5' RACE with UMI labels, TRB cDNA libraries were prepared. TCRdb derives one entry per CDR3 protein from the 5' RACE reads, leaving out DNA. This sample lists roughly 120,000 distinct CDR3 sequences; its ten largest clones have 0.59%. Sequences were obtained from naive CXCR3+ CD8+ T cells from blood. Documented subset: CD45RO-CCR7+CD27+CD95- naive CD8+ T cells expressing CXCR3 (TNR3+). V usage is TRBV4-1 and J usage is TRBJ1-5. This TCR derives from a human donor in good health. Some clones in this sample may be carry-over from other donors' samples. The CDR3 is CASSQERFQPQHF.